This entry concerns a single TCR beta chain. Per the study methods: Amplified reference gene primers provided the basis for estimating nucleated cell counts. Assay: immunoSEQ multiplex PCR; the TCRdb copy retains only in-frame clones and omits some. The V and J calls and the clone size are those of that table, but D and trimming were determined from the DNA. The table lists some 47,000 clones, approximately 86% of them singletons. The entry originates in a study of blood T cell repertoires in COVID-19. About the study: Sites across the United States, Italy and Spain contributed samples from acute and convalescent COVID-19. From T cells, B-cell-depleted T cells, or PBMCs came the material, which was cDNA or gDNA.

The CDR3 length is 19 residues. V shed 0 bases and J 0 bases; nucleotides not matched to a gene: 11. This receptor was identified in an elderly woman in a cohort sampled during active or convalescent COVID-19. The sample was peripheral blood. The rearrangement uses TRBV23-1 and TRBJ2-4, with TRBD1 matching over 7 bases. TRBV23-1 is identified as an open reading frame with a role that is uncertain. This chain's CDR3 is CASSQSGRGCRLAKNIQYF. The CDR3 nucleotides are TGCGCCAGCAGTCAATCTGGCAGGGGGTGTCGACTAGCCAAAAACATTCAGTACTTC.